The clone carrying this T cell receptor beta chain was detected a few times. Its target is unknown. CDR3 length: 15 amino acids. CDR1 and CDR2 (germline): SGHAT, FQNNGV. The V and J ends lost 3 bases and 2 bases, in that order; junction bases with no gene match: 4. The sample belongs to a study of T cell repertoires in cytomegalovirus infection. At the level of the study: Public signatures in TCR beta pointed to CMV infection and matching HLA type.

TCRdb re-analysed the reads in MiXCR, keeping a single row per CDR3 protein. The sample comprises 150,000 to 200,000 distinct CDR3 sequences, roughly 19% of which are singletons, and under 3.5% rests with the top ten. Findings of the study overall: HLA-C-restricted TCR beta clonotypes specific for CMV led the ex vivo response. Frequencies of public TCR beta families were cumulated, and this identified carriers of CMV plus the relevant HLA.

This receptor was taken from a human donor in good health (CMV status not recorded). Some clones in this sample may be carry-over from other donors' samples. The sample comprised PBMCs. The chain uses TRBV11-2 and TRBJ2-1; TRBD2 matches 7 bases. CDR3 DNA sequence: TGTGCCAGCAGCTTGGTCAGCGGGGCCTACAATGAGCAGTTCTTC. This translates into CASSLVSGAYNEQFF.